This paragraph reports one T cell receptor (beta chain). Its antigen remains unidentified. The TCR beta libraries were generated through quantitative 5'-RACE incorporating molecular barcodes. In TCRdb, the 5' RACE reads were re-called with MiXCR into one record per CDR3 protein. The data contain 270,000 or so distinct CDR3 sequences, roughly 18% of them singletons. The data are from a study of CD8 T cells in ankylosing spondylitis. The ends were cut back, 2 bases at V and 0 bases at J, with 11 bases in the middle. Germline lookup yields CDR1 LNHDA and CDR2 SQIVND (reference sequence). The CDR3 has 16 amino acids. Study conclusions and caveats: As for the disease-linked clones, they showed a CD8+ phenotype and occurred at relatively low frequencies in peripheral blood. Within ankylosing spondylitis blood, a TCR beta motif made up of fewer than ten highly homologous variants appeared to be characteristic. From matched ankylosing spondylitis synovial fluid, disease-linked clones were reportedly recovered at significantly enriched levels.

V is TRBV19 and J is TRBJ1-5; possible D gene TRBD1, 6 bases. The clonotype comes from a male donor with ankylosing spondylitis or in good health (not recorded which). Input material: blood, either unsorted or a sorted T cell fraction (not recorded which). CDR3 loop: CASSINSGHSNQPQHF. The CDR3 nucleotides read TGTGCCAGTAGTATAAATTCGGGACATAGCAATCAGCCCCAGCATTTT.